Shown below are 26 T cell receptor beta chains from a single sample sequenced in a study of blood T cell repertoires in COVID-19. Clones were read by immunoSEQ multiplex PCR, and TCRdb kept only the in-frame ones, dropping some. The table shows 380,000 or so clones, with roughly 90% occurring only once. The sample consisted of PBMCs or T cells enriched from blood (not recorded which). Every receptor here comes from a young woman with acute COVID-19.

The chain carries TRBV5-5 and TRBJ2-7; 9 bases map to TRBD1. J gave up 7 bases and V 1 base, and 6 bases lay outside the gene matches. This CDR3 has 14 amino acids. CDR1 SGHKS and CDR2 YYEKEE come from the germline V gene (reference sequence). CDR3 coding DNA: TGTGCCAGCAGCTTGCAACAGGGGGCTCGGGAGCAGTACTTC. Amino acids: CASSLQQGAREQYF.

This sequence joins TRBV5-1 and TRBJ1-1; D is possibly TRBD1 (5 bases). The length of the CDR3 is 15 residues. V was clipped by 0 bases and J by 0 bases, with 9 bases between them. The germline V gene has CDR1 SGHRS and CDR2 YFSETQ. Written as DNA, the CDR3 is TGCGCCAGCAGCTTGGGCCAGGGCGTGAACACTGAAGCTTTCTTT. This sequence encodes CASSLGQGVNTEAFF. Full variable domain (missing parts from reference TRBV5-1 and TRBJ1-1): KAGVTQTPRYLIKTRGQQVTLSCSPISGHRSVSWYQQTPGQGLQFLFEYFSETQRNKGNFPGRFSGRQFSNSRSEMNVSTLELGDSALYLCASSLGQGVNTEAFFGQGTRLTVV.

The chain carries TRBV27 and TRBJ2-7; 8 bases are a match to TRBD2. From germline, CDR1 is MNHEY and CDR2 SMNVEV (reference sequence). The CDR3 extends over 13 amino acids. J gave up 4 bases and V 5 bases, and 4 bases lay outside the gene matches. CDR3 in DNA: TGTGCCAGCAGTAGCGGGGGCTTATACGAGCAGTACTTC. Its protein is CASSSGGLYEQYF.

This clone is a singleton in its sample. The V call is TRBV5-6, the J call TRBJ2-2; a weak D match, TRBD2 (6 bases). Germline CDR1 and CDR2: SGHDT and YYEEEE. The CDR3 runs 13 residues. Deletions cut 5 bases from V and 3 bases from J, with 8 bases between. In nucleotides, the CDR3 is TGTGCCAGCAGGTCGGGGGACACCGGGGAGCTGTTTTTT. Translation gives CASRSGDTGELFF.

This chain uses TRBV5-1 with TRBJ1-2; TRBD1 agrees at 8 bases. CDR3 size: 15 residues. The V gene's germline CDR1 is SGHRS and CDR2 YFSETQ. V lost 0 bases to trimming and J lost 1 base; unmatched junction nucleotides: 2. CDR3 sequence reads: CASSLGDRGNYGYTF. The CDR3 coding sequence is TGCGCCAGCAGCTTGGGAGACAGGGGTAACTATGGCTACACCTTC.

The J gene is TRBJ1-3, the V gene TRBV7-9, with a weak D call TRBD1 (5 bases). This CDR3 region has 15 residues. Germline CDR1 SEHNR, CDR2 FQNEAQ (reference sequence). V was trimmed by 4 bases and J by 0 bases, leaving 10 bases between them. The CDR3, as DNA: TGTGCCAGCAGCTATAGGGGCCCCTCTGGAAACACCATATATTTT. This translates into CASSYRGPSGNTIYF.

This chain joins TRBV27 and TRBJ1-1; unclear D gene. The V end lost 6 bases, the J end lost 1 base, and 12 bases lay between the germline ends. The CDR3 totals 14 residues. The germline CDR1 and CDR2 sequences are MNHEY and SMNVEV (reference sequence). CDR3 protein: CASSPREGNTEAFF. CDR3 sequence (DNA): TGTGCCAGCAGCCCGAGGGAGGGGAACACTGAAGCTTTCTTT.

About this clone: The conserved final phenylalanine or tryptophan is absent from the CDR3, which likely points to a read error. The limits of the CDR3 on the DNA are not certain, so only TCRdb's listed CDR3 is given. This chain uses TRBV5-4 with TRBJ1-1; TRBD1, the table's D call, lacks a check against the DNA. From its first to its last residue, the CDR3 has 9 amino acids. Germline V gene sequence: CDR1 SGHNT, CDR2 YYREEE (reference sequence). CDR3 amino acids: CASSHRTGL.

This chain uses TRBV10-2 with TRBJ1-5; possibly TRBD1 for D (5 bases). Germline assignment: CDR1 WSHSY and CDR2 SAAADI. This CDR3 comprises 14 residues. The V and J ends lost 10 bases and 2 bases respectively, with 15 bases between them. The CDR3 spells CATKSGMGNQPQHF. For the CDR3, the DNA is TGCGCCACCAAGTCAGGGATGGGCAATCAGCCCCAGCATTTT.

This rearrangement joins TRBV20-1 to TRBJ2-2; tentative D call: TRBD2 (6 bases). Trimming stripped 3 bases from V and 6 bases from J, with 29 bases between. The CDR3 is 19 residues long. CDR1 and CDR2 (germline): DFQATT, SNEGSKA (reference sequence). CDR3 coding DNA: TGCAGTGCTAGTCTCCCCCGGGACTGCCTTAGTAGTGGGTCCGGGGAGCTGTTTTTT. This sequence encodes CSASLPRDCLSSGSGELFF.

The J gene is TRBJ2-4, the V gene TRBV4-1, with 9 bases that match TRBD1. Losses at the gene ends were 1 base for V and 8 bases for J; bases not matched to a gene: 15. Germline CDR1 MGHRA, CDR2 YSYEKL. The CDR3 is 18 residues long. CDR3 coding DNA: TGCGCCAGCAGCCAAGGCCCCTTTTGGACAGGGGTAGTGGACATTCAGTACTTC. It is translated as CASSQGPFWTGVVDIQYF.

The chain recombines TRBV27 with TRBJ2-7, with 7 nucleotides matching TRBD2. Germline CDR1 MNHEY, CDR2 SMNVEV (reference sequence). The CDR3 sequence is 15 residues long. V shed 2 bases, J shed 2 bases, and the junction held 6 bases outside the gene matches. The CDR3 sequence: CASSLGRGTTYEQYF. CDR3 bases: TGTGCCAGCAGTTTAGGTCGAGGGACTACCTACGAGCAGTACTTC.

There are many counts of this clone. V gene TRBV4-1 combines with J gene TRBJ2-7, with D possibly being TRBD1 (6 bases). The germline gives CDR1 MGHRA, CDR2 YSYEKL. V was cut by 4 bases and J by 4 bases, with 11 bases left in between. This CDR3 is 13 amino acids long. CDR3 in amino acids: CASSPLQGYEQYF. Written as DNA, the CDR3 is TGCGCCAGCAGCCCGTTACAGGGTTACGAGCAGTACTTC.

CDR3 protein: CASSLLADTQYF. The CDR3 nucleotides are TGTGCCAGCAGCTTGCTCGCAGATACGCAGTATTTT. This rearrangement joins TRBV5-6 to TRBJ2-3, with D hard to call. Trimming took off 1 base at V and 4 bases at J, with 4 bases between the two ends. CDR1 is SGHDT and CDR2 is YYEEEE in the germline V gene. The CDR3 contains 12 residues. Full variable domain (missing parts from reference TRBV5-6 and TRBJ2-3): DAGVTQSPTHLIKTRGQQVTLRCSPKSGHDTVSWYQQALGQGPQFIFQYYEEEERQRGNFPDRFSGHQFPNYSSELNVNALLLGDSALYLCASSLLADTQYFGPGTRLTVL.

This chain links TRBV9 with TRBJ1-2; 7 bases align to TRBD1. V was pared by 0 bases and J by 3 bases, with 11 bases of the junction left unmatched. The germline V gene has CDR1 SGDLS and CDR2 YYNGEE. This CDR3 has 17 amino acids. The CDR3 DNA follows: TGTGCCAGCAGCGTAGGGACAGGCGGAGATGGTTACTATGGCTACACCTTC. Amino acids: CASSVGTGGDGYYGYTF.

The CDR3 nucleotides read TGTGCCAGCAGCGTCGGGACTAGCGGGGCCTACGAGCAGTACTTC. Its protein is CASSVGTSGAYEQYF. This sequence joins TRBV9 and TRBJ2-7; 13 bases map to TRBD2. The CDR3 runs 15 residues. Germline-derived CDR1 and CDR2 are SGDLS and YYNGEE. Trimming removed 2 bases from V and 2 bases from J; junction bases left unmatched: 1.

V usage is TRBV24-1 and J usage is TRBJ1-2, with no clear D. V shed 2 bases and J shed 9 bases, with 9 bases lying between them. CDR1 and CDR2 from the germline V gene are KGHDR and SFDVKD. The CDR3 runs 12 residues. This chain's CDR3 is CATSDSTRSYTF. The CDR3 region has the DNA TGTGCCACCAGTGATTCGACCAGGAGCTACACCTTC.

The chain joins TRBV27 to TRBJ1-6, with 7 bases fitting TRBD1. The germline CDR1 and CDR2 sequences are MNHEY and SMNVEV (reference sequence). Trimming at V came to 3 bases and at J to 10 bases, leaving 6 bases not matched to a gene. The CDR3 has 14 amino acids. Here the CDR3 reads CASSLTGTRSPLHF. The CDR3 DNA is TGTGCCAGCAGTTTGACAGGGACGAGGTCACCCCTCCACTTT.

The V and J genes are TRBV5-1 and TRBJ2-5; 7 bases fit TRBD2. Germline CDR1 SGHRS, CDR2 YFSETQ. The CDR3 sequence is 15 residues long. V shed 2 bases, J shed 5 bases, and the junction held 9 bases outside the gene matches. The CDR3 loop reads CASSLLASGGETQYF. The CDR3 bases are TGCGCCAGCAGCTTACTCGCTAGCGGAGGGGAGACCCAGTACTTC.

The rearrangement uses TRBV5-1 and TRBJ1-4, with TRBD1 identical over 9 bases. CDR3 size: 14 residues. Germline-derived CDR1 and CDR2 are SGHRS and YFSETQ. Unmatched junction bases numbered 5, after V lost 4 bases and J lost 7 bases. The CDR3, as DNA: TGCGCCAGCAGCCCGGGACAGGGTGTTGAAAAACTGTTTTTT. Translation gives CASSPGQGVEKLFF.

DNA for the CDR3: TGTGCCTTATGGAGGGGACAGGGGAACACTGAAGCTTTCTTT. It is translated as CALWRGQGNTEAFF. J is TRBJ1-1 and V is TRBV30; 9 bases line up with TRBD1. The junction had 7 bases not matched to a gene; V was cut back by 7 bases and J by 1 base. The germline CDR1 and CDR2 sequences are GTSNPN and SVGIG (reference sequence). The CDR3 runs to 14 residues.

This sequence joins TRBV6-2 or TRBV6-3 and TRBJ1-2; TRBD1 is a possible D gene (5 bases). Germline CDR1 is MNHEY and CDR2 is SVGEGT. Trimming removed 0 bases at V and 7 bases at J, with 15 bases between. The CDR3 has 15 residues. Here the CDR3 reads CASSYSPDNLIGYTF. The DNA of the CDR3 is TGTGCCAGCAGTTACTCCCCGGACAATTTGATTGGCTACACCTTC.

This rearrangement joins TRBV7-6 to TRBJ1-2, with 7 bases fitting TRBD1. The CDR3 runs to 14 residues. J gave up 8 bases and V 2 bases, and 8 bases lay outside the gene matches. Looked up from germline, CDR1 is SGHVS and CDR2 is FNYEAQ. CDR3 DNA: TGTGCCAGCAGCTTAAGTGCAGACAGGGAAGGCTACACCTTC. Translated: CASSLSADREGYTF.

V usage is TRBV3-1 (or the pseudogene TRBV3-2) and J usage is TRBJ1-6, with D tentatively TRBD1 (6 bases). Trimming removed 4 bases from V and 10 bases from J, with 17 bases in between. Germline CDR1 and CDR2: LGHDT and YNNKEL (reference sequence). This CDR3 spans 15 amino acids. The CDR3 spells CASSLSGGLGSPLHF. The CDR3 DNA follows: TGTGCCAGCAGCCTAAGCGGGGGGCTGGGCTCACCCCTCCACTTT.

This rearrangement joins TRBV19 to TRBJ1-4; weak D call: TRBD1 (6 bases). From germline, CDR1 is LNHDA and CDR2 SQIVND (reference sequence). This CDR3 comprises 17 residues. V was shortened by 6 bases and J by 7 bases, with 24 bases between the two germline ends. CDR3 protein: CASSPARGRGSFEKLFF. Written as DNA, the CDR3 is TGTGCCAGTAGCCCCGCCCGTGGAAGGGGGAGCTTTGAAAAACTGTTTTTT.

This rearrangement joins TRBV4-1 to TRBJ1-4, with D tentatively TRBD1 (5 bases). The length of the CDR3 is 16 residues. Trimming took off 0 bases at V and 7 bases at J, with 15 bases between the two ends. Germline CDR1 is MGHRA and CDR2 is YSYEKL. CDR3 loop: CASSQDIGGLGEKLFF. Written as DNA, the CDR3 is TGCGCCAGCAGCCAAGATATCGGGGGGTTGGGTGAAAAACTGTTTTTT.